One sample yielded the 3 T cell receptor beta chains listed below, sequenced in a study of T cells in Graves' hyperthyroidism and ophthalmopathy. Amplification of TCR beta CDR3 regions was performed using RNA transcripts as template. The primer set for the first-round RT-PCR of the TCR CDR3 was HTBI. TCRdb reprocessed the multiplex PCR reads with MiXCR, giving one entry per CDR3 protein. This table holds 400,000 to 550,000 distinct CDR3 sequences, under 15% found once. The sample comprised blood. The receptors shown here come from a woman between 18 and 29 years old with Graves' hyperthyroidism.

The table lists this clonotype with many counts. The rearrangement links TRBV6-1 to TRBJ2-7, with 7 bases that match TRBD1. CDR1 MNHNS and CDR2 SASEGT come from the germline V gene. V shed 0 bases, J shed 7 bases, and the junction held 3 bases outside the gene matches. This CDR3 is 13 amino acids long. The CDR3 is CASSEARGREQYV. CDR3 sequence (DNA): TGTGCCAGCAGTGAAGCGAGGGGGCGAGAGCAGTACGTC.

This clonotype has only one observation. The chain joins TRBV19 to TRBJ2-5; 7 positions agree with TRBD2. Per the germline V gene, CDR1 is LNHDA and CDR2 is SQIVND (reference sequence). There are 14 residues in the CDR3. The trim removed 10 bases at V and 3 bases at J, leaving 11 bases unmatched. DNA for the CDR3: TGTGCCACCGGCGGCCGGGACTATGAAGAGACCCAGTACTTC. This sequence encodes CATGGRDYEETQYF. Full variable domain (missing parts from reference TRBV19 and TRBJ2-5): DGGITQSPKYLFRKEGQNVTLSCEQNLNHDAMYWYRQDPGQGLRLIYYSQIVNDFQKGDIAEGYSVSREKKESFPLTVTSAQKNPTAFYLCATGGRDYEETQYFGPGTRLLVL.

This clonotype was picked up many times. The gene calls are TRBV5-1 and TRBJ2-1; 10 bases map to TRBD2. The CDR3 totals 15 residues. The V and J ends lost 4 bases and 7 bases, in that order; junction bases with no gene match: 8. CDR1 is SGHRS, CDR2 YFSETQ, per germline. CDR3 nucleotides: TGCGCCAGCAGCCTCCTAGCGGGAGAGGTAAATGAGCAGTTCTTC. Protein product: CASSLLAGEVNEQFF.